This T cell receptor (beta chain) is from a study of Graves' ophthalmopathy and Graves' hyperthyroidism. About the research overall: At initial diagnosis, peripheral blood was obtained, and this preceded any treatment.

Moderate-to-severe activity, CAS ≥3, NOSPECS ≥4 and a duration under 3 months were seen in donors with ophthalmopathy. This clonotype appeared once. Amplified TCR beta CDR3 regions were obtained using RNA transcripts as template. The first round was an RT-PCR with HTBI primers, and the second round was a multiplex PCR. TCRdb called the multiplex PCR reads again in MiXCR, with one record for every CDR3 protein. Of around 600,000 distinct CDR3 sequences listed, about 38% are singletons. This CDR3 is 15 amino acids long. Trimming stripped 3 bases from V and 0 bases from J, with 11 bases between. The germline V gene has CDR1 LNHNV and CDR2 YYDKDF (reference sequence).

The receptor was isolated from an adult man with Graves' ophthalmopathy. The sequenced sample consisted of peripheral blood. The chain employs TRBV15 and TRBJ1-1; possible D gene TRBD1, 5 bases. CDR3 DNA sequence: TGTGCCACCAGCAGCTTAGGGGTCCTGAACACTGAAGCTTTCTTT. Translated, it gives CATSSLGVLNTEAFF.